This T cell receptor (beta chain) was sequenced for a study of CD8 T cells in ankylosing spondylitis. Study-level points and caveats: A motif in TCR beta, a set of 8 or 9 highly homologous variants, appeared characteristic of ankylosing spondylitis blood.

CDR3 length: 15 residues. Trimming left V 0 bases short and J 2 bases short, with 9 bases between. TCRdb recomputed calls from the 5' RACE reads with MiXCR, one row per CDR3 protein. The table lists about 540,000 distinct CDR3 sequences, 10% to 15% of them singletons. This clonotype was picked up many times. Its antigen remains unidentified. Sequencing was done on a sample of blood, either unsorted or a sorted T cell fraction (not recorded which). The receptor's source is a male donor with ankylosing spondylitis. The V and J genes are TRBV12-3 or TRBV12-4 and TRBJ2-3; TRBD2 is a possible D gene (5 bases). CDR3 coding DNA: TGTGCCAGCAGTTTAGCCAGCGGAGACACAGATACGCAGTATTTT. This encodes CASSLASGDTDTQYF.